This T cell receptor beta chain was sequenced for a study of graft-versus-host responses after intestinal transplantation. This CDR3 is built from 13 residues. Trimming left V 4 bases short and J 4 bases short, with 11 bases between. Germline-derived CDR1 and CDR2 are SQVTM and ANQGSEA. Researchers placed some 200,000 CFSE-labeled responder cells in culture with some 200,000 irradiated, violet-dye-labeled stimulator cells. The assay was immunoSEQ multiplex PCR, and TCRdb's table has in-frame clones only and misses some. The data hold 15,000 to 20,000 clones, with around two fifths observed a single time.

The material sequenced was alloreactive CD8+ T cells from a mixed lymphocyte reaction culture, taken before intestinal transplant. Subset given: CFSE-low proliferating T cells sorted from roughly 6-day pre-transplant mixed lymphocyte reaction (GvH or HvG direction). This chain uses TRBV29-1 with TRBJ2-1; D gene ambiguous. This sequence originates from a human patient who received an intestinal transplant. The chain's CDR3 is CSVGGWRYNEQFF. In DNA, the CDR3 is TGCAGCGTTGGGGGATGGCGGTACAATGAGCAGTTCTTC.